The 16 T cell receptor beta chains below come from one sample, sequenced in a study of cytomegalovirus exposure and HLA in healthy donors. PCR was performed using 60 Vbeta and 13 Jbeta primers. Produced via immunoSEQ multiplex PCR; TCRdb's table is partial and in-frame only. Among under 300,000 clones listed, approximately 70% were seen once. The specimen was PBMCs. Receptor source: a female donor in good health and CMV-seronegative.

This clone was seen a few times. The chain joins TRBV6-4 to TRBJ2-3, with TRBD2 as a possible D gene (5 bases). Germline V gives CDR1 MRHNA, CDR2 SNTAGT. V lost 5 bases to trimming and J lost 1 base, with 7 bases between them. The CDR3 extends over 13 amino acids. The DNA for the CDR3 is TGTGCCAGCAGTCGGGGTCGCACAGATACGCAGTATTTT. Its translation is CASSRGRTDTQYF.

The genes are TRBV5-1 and TRBJ2-7; 8 bases are a match to TRBD2. The J segment lost 0 bases and the V segment lost 2 bases, leaving 16 bases of the junction unmatched. The CDR3 runs to 19 residues. From germline, CDR1 is SGHRS and CDR2 YFSETQ. Written as DNA, the CDR3 is TGCGCCAGCAGCTTAGCCCTGGGACTAGGTAACCCAGTCTCCTACGAGCAGTACTTC. Its translation: CASSLALGLGNPVSYEQYF.

This sequence joins TRBV6-1 and TRBJ1-1; a possible D gene is TRBD1 (5 bases). The CDR3 spans 15 residues. Per germline, CDR1 MNHNS and CDR2 SASEGT. Trimming removed 7 bases from V and 1 base from J, with 16 bases in between. CDR3 nucleotide sequence: TGTGCCAGCATGCGGATGGGGCAGGGGAACACTGAAGCTTTCTTT. Protein sequence: CASMRMGQGNTEAFF.

This clone has a handful of counts. The chain recombines TRBV2 with TRBJ2-7, with a tentative D call TRBD1 (5 bases). Trimming took 6 bases from V and 4 from J, leaving 7 bases between them. The CDR3 loop spans 11 amino acids. Per the germline V gene, CDR1 is SNHLY and CDR2 is FYNNEI. In nucleotides, the CDR3 is TGTGCCAGCAGGACAGATTACGAGCAGTACTTC. As protein: CASRTDYEQYF.

This clone has more than one count but fewer than ten. As DNA, the CDR3 is TGCGCCAGCAGCTTCGGCAGGGGAGGGCAAGAGACCCAGTACTTC. This codes for CASSFGRGGQETQYF. This chain links TRBV5-1 with TRBJ2-5; the D gene is possibly TRBD2 (7 bases). Germline values: CDR1 SGHRS, CDR2 YFSETQ. The CDR3 is made up of 15 amino acids. The V gene lost 2 bases and the J gene lost 2 bases, with 13 bases spanning the gap.

This rearrangement joins TRBV10-3 to TRBJ2-2, with 7 bases aligning to TRBD1. CDR1 is ENHRY and CDR2 is SYGVKD in the germline V gene. Losses at the gene ends were 10 bases for V and 1 base for J; bases not matched to a gene: 9. The CDR3 has 15 residues. The CDR3 region is CATLAGTVNTGELFF. The CDR3 coding sequence is TGTGCCACGTTAGCCGGGACAGTGAACACCGGGGAGCTGTTTTTT.

CDR3 nucleotide sequence: TGTGCCAGCAGCAAAGCCTTCCGGGACAGCGAAATTCGTTACTATGGCTACACCTTC. Translation gives CASSKAFRDSEIRYYGYTF. This chain joins TRBV27 and TRBJ1-2, with TRBD1 identical over 7 bases. The germline V gene encodes CDR1 MNHEY and CDR2 SMNVEV (reference sequence). Losses at the gene ends were 6 bases for V and 3 bases for J; bases not matched to a gene: 22. The CDR3 runs 19 residues.

This sequence joins TRBV7-2 and TRBJ2-3, with D perhaps matching TRBD2 (5 bases). In germline, CDR1 is SGHTA, CDR2 FQGNSA. CDR3 length: 18 residues. V shed 2 bases and J shed 1 base, with 19 bases lying between them. CDR3 nucleotides: TGTGCCAGCAGCTTAAGGAGTATGCAGGCGGGTGGCACAGATACGCAGTATTTT. Translated, it gives CASSLRSMQAGGTDTQYF. Full variable domain (outside the CDR3, taken from reference TRBV7-2 and TRBJ2-3): GAGVSQSPSNKVTEKGKDVELRCDPISGHTALYWYRQSLGQGLEFLIYFQGNSAPDKSGLPSDRFSAERTGGSVSTLTIQRTQQEDSAVYLCASSLRSMQAGGTDTQYFGPGTRLTVL.

CDR3 nucleotide sequence: TGCGCCAGCAGCATAGAGGCTACTGTCTCCGGTACGCAGTATTTT. This translates into CASSIEATVSGTQYF. This chain joins TRBV4-1 and TRBJ2-3; D not certain. Trimming removed 5 bases from V and 8 bases from J, with 20 bases in between. The germline V gene encodes CDR1 MGHRA and CDR2 YSYEKL. The CDR3 covers 15 residues.

The chain is built from TRBV6-1 and TRBJ2-5; D remains ambiguous. The DNA end favors TRBJ2-7, so the J call may be wrong. The length of the CDR3 is 11 residues. CDR1 and CDR2 from the germline V gene are MNHNS and SASEGT. CDR3 coding DNA: TGTGCCAGCAGTGAAGAGTACGAGCAGTACTTC. Residues: CASSEEYEQYF.

This chain joins TRBV11-2 and TRBJ1-5, with D uncertain. The CDR3 totals 13 residues. Germline V CDR1 and CDR2: SGHAT, FQNNGV. V lost 4 bases, J lost 5 bases, and 9 bases lay in between. The CDR3 sequence: CASSSRRDQPQHF. DNA of the CDR3: TGTGCCAGCAGCTCGAGGCGGGATCAGCCCCAGCATTTT.

The CDR3 DNA reads as TGCAGCGTTGAGGGTGGGGGGACAGGGTACAATGAGCAGTTCTTC. Protein sequence: CSVEGGGTGYNEQFF. The V and J genes are TRBV29-1 and TRBJ2-1; 9 nucleotides agree with TRBD1. This CDR3 is 15 amino acids long. With V trimmed by 3 bases and J by 4 bases, 7 bases remained unmatched. Germline V lookup: CDR1 SQVTM, CDR2 ANQGSEA.

For the CDR3, the DNA is TGTGCCAGCACTTCCGGGACAGGGATCTACGAGCAGTACTTC. Translation gives CASTSGTGIYEQYF. The rearrangement links TRBV28 to TRBJ2-7, with 9 bases that match TRBD1. The V segment lost 7 bases and the J segment 3 bases; nucleotides outside the gene matches: 7. Germline V CDR1 and CDR2: MDHEN, SYDVKM. The CDR3 runs 14 residues.

The chain recombines TRBV15 with TRBJ1-4; TRBD1 matches 8 bases. The CDR3 spans 15 residues. V lost 1 base and J lost 7; bases outside the gene matches: 5. Germline-derived CDR1 and CDR2 are LNHNV and YYDKDF (reference sequence). CDR3 amino acids: CATSRATGEAEKLFF. The CDR3 DNA reads TGTGCCACCAGCAGAGCGACAGGGGAGGCTGAAAAACTGTTTTTT.

Only a few counts were recorded for this clone. The rearrangement links TRBV28 to TRBJ2-2, with 7 bases that match TRBD2. There are 15 residues in the CDR3. Germline V gives CDR1 MDHEN, CDR2 SYDVKM. Trimming removed 6 bases from V and 5 bases from J; junction bases left unmatched: 9. The CDR3 bases are TGTGCCAGCAGGGAAGAGCGGGGTGGGACCGGGGAGCTGTTTTTT. As protein: CASREERGGTGELFF.

The chain couples TRBV5-1 to TRBJ2-2, with TRBD1 as a possible D gene (5 bases). This CDR3 is built from 16 residues. The germline V gene has CDR1 SGHRS and CDR2 YFSETQ. V was cut by 3 bases and J by 0 bases, with 12 bases left in between. The CDR3 protein is CASSSATVTNTGELFF. Here the CDR3 DNA reads TGCGCCAGCAGCTCGGCGACAGTGACGAACACCGGGGAGCTGTTTTTT.